The 8 T cell receptor beta chains listed next were all sequenced from one sample in a study of cytomegalovirus exposure and HLA in healthy donors (dated by TCRdb to the late 2010s). The method behind the library was the immunoSEQ multiplex PCR assay. The multiplex PCR relied on a mix of 60 forward primers for TCR Vbeta segments and 13 reverse primers for TCR Jbeta segments. As stored in TCRdb, this immuneACCESS dataset retains in-frame rearrangements with V and J assigned. A fraction of the clones does not appear; measured against another copy, unresolved V genes explain less than half of the discrepancy, and the remainder lacks a known reason. The sample table holds roughly 49,000 clones, of which approximately 85% were seen once. In total, the top ten clones hold 2% to 2.5% of the sample. Sequencing used PBMCs. These receptors were obtained from a boy aged 5-17 years in good health and CMV-seropositive.

This chain joins TRBV7-9 and TRBJ2-3; D is ambiguous. V lost 3 bases, J lost 4 bases, and 5 bases lay in between. Germline V gene sequence: CDR1 SEHNR, CDR2 FQNEAQ (reference sequence). This CDR3 is built from 12 residues. The CDR3 protein is CASSFQSDTQYF. CDR3 DNA sequence: TGTGCCAGCAGCTTCCAATCAGATACGCAGTATTTT.

J is TRBJ1-1 and V is TRBV7-9, with TRBD1 matching over 9 bases. Germline CDR1 and CDR2: SEHNR and FQNEAQ (reference sequence). The CDR3 is 15 amino acids. Trimming removed 3 bases from V and 5 bases from J; junction bases left unmatched: 7. The CDR3 sequence is CASSFNPTGGTEAFF. Here the CDR3 DNA reads TGTGCCAGCAGCTTCAACCCGACAGGGGGGACTGAAGCTTTCTTT.

The chain joins TRBV11-2 to TRBJ1-2, with 7 bases identical to TRBD1. The trim removed 3 bases at V and 8 bases at J, leaving 9 bases unmatched. CDR3 size: 14 residues. Germline V lookup: CDR1 SGHAT, CDR2 FQNNGV. CDR3 in DNA: TGTGCCAGCAGCTTCCTTCCTCGAGGGGGCGGCTACACCTTC. Its translation is CASSFLPRGGGYTF. Full variable domain (rest looked up from reference TRBV11-2 and TRBJ1-2): EAGVAQSPRYKIIEKRQSVAFWCNPISGHATLYWYQQILGQGPKLLIQFQNNGVVDDSQLPKDRFSAERLKGVDSTLKIQPAKLEDSAVYLCASSFLPRGGGYTFGSGTRLTVV.

This rearrangement joins TRBV5-4 to TRBJ2-3, with 16 bases aligning to TRBD2. Per germline, CDR1 SGHNT and CDR2 YYREEE (reference sequence). The trim removed 1 base at V and 5 bases at J, leaving 10 bases unmatched. This CDR3 region has 19 residues. The CDR3 DNA sequence: TGTGCCAGCAGCTTGTACGGGACTAGCGGGGGGGCGATTTTAGATACGCAGTATTTT. Its translation is CASSLYGTSGGAILDTQYF.

The chain combines TRBV4-2 with TRBJ2-1; TRBD2 aligns across 13 bases. The CDR3 runs to 16 residues. Germline V CDR1 and CDR2: LGHNA, YNFKEQ. V lost 3 bases, J lost 7 bases, and 6 bases stayed unmatched. The CDR3 DNA reads as TGTGCCAGCAGCCAGCTCGGACTAGCGGGGGATAATGAGCAGTTCTTC. Translated, it gives CASSQLGLAGDNEQFF.

The V call is TRBV6-6, the J call TRBJ1-1, with a weak D call TRBD1 (5 bases). The CDR3 contains 13 residues. Germline CDR1 and CDR2: MNHNY and SVGAGI (reference sequence). Trimming shortened V by 5 bases and J by 5 bases, and 12 bases separated the two germline ends. The CDR3 region is CASSQGVGTEAFF. For the CDR3, the DNA is TGTGCCAGCAGTCAAGGGGTTGGGACTGAAGCTTTCTTT.

V gene TRBV4-2 combines with J gene TRBJ2-2, with TRBD2 matching over 7 bases. CDR3 length: 15 residues. Germline V gene sequence: CDR1 LGHNA, CDR2 YNFKEQ. Unmatched junction bases numbered 6, after V lost 3 bases and J lost 5 bases. The CDR3 nucleotides are TGTGCCAGCAGCCACCTGGGAGGGCAGACCGGGGAGCTGTTTTTT. It encodes CASSHLGGQTGELFF.

The genes are TRBV10-1 and TRBJ2-3; D uncertain. Trimming stripped 8 bases from V and 4 bases from J, with 19 bases between. The length of the CDR3 is 15 residues. Germline values: CDR1 WNHNN, CDR2 SYGVQD (reference sequence). The CDR3 DNA reads as TGCGCCAGCTCGAGTAATCGGCTAGAGGCAGATACGCAGTATTTT. This translates into CASSSNRLEADTQYF.